This T cell receptor beta chain was retrieved from a study of CD8+ T cells in alopecia areata. Study outcomes and limitations: Mice showed TCR sharing more clearly than patients did, possibly owing to HLA. Resident alphabeta T cells of normal skin are also sequenced in scalp samples.

The germline CDR1 and CDR2 sequences are MNHEY and SMNVEV (reference sequence). With 6 bases removed from V and 0 bases from J, the gap between germline ends came to 12 bases. The length of the CDR3 is 14 residues. As regards this clone: The antigen remains unidentified.

Isolated RNA was reverse transcribed into cDNA used as the sequencing template. Some clones are missing from TCRdb's copy, which holds only in-frame ones; the method was immunoSEQ multiplex PCR. Seen here are hundreds of thousands of clones, less than 80% observed once, and the top ten hold more than 0.95%. The receptor was isolated from a human donor with alopecia areata. The rearrangement links TRBV27 to TRBJ2-7; D gene uncertain. The sample in question was CD4+ T cells sorted from blood, obtained at week 0. This chain's CDR3 is CASRPAVGSYEQYF. The CDR3 DNA reads as TGTGCCAGCAGACCGGCGGTGGGCTCCTACGAGCAGTACTTC.